A single sample gave rise to the 28 T cell receptor beta chains below, sequenced in a study of shared clonotypes between healthy human individuals. Data came from immunoSEQ multiplex PCR; TCRdb stores just in-frame clones and leaves some out. Among over a million clones listed, roughly 96% were seen once. The sample taken for sequencing was naive CD4+ T cells sorted from blood. Subset of the sample: CD45RA+ positively selected. All receptors derive from a man aged 30 to 39 in good health.

Worth noting for this clone: Other DNA sequences of this sample code for an identical CDR3. This CDR3 reads CASRDRAYEQYF. The DNA of the CDR3 is TGTGCCAGCAGGGACAGGGCCTACGAGCAGTACTTC. The chain is built from TRBV2 and TRBJ2-7; 8 positions agree with TRBD1. In germline, CDR1 is SNHLY, CDR2 FYNNEI. There are 12 residues in the CDR3. V was clipped by 6 bases and J by 2 bases; unmatched bases: 0.

The chain is built from TRBV5-1 and TRBJ2-5; D may be TRBD1 (5 bases). CDR3 size: 15 residues. Deletions cut 0 bases from V and 2 bases from J, with 11 bases between. Germline assignment: CDR1 SGHRS and CDR2 YFSETQ. CDR3 in DNA: TGCGCCAGCAGCTTGGAAACAGGAGTACAAGAGACCCAGTACTTC. This codes for CASSLETGVQETQYF. The full variable domain, with the rest looked up from reference TRBV5-1 and TRBJ2-5, is KAGVTQTPRYLIKTRGQQVTLSCSPISGHRSVSWYQQTPGQGLQFLFEYFSETQRNKGNFPGRFSGRQFSNSRSEMNVSTLELGDSALYLCASSLETGVQETQYFGPGTRLLVL.

This sequence joins TRBV11-2 and TRBJ1-5; 8 bases align to TRBD1. Losses at the gene ends were 1 base for V and 6 bases for J; bases not matched to a gene: 8. Looked up from germline, CDR1 is SGHAT and CDR2 is FQNNGV. This CDR3 contains 16 residues. CDR3: CASSLVATGDPQPQHF. As DNA, the CDR3 is TGTGCCAGCAGCTTAGTTGCGACAGGGGATCCTCAGCCCCAGCATTTT. Full variable domain (remainder filled in from reference TRBV11-2 and TRBJ1-5): EAGVAQSPRYKIIEKRQSVAFWCNPISGHATLYWYQQILGQGPKLLIQFQNNGVVDDSQLPKDRFSAERLKGVDSTLKIQPAKLEDSAVYLCASSLVATGDPQPQHFGDGTRLSIL.

The chain combines TRBV9 with TRBJ2-5; TRBD1 is a possible D gene (6 bases). Trimming shortened V by 0 bases and J by 5 bases, and 14 bases separated the two germline ends. Germline-derived CDR1 and CDR2 are SGDLS and YYNGEE. The CDR3 covers 15 residues. DNA for the CDR3: TGTGCCAGCAGCGTAGGGGCAGGGGCAGGGGAGACCCAGTACTTC. It yields the protein CASSVGAGAGETQYF.

The rearrangement uses TRBV6-5 and TRBJ2-1; D is uncertain. The CDR3 contains 13 residues. CDR1 is MNHEY, CDR2 SVGAGI, per germline. The V end lost 8 bases, the J end lost 10 bases, and 18 bases lay between the germline ends. The CDR3 coding sequence is TGTGCCAGCGGACCGCATTTCGTGGGGGAGCAGTTCTTC. It encodes CASGPHFVGEQFF.

This clone was detected once. The chain is built from TRBV6-6 and TRBJ1-2; tentatively, D is TRBD1 (5 bases). The CDR3 loop spans 12 amino acids. With 2 bases removed from V and 14 bases from J, the gap between germline ends came to 15 bases. From germline, CDR1 is MNHNY and CDR2 SVGAGI (reference sequence). The CDR3 spells CASSYAGLLGTF. CDR3 coding DNA: TGTGCCAGCAGTTACGCGGGACTGCTAGGGACCTTC.

The rearrangement joins TRBV29-1 to TRBJ2-7; 13 bases are shared with TRBD2. J was trimmed by 0 bases and V by 5 bases; bases with no gene match: 1. Germline lookup yields CDR1 SQVTM and CDR2 ANQGSEA. CDR3 length equals 14 residues. Here the CDR3 reads CSVRTSGSSYEQYF. The CDR3 DNA reads as TGCAGCGTTAGGACTAGCGGGAGCTCCTACGAGCAGTACTTC.

Worth noting for this clone: The same CDR3 is also encoded by other DNA sequences in this sample. V usage is TRBV11-2 and J usage is TRBJ2-6, with no clear D. Looked up from germline, CDR1 is SGHAT and CDR2 is FQNNGV. Trimming shortened V by 3 bases and J by 1 base, and 4 bases separated the two germline ends. This CDR3 comprises 14 residues. The CDR3 DNA reads TGTGCCAGCAGCTTGGGATCTGGGGCCAACGTCCTGACTTTC. Amino acids: CASSLGSGANVLTF.

This clone appeared once. V and J are TRBV5-4 and TRBJ2-3, with 7 bases lining up with TRBD1. The trim removed 2 bases at V and 4 bases at J, leaving 1 base unmatched. The germline V gene has CDR1 SGHNT and CDR2 YYREEE (reference sequence). The CDR3 totals 13 residues. The CDR3 nucleotides are TGTGCCAGCAGCTTCCAGGGGGCAGATACGCAGTATTTT. It is translated as CASSFQGADTQYF.

The rearrangement links TRBV5-6 to TRBJ2-3; a weak D match, TRBD2 (6 bases). The V gene lost 3 bases and the J gene lost 2 bases, with 13 bases spanning the gap. The CDR3 extends over 15 amino acids. CDR1 and CDR2 (germline): SGHDT, YYEEEE. This CDR3 reads CASSWGLAVTDTQYF. In DNA form, the CDR3 reads TGTGCCAGCAGCTGGGGCTTAGCGGTCACAGATACGCAGTATTTT.

V gene TRBV9 combines with J gene TRBJ1-3; D unresolved. CDR1 SGDLS and CDR2 YYNGEE come from the germline V gene. The V end was cut by 3 bases, the J end by 3 bases, with 19 bases between. The CDR3 has 17 amino acids. The CDR3 sequence is CASSAGLNRMYGNTIYF. The CDR3 DNA reads as TGTGCCAGCAGCGCTGGATTGAATCGTATGTATGGAAACACCATATATTTT.

This clone appeared a few times. V gene TRBV19 combines with J gene TRBJ1-2; 8 positions agree with TRBD1. Trimming removed 7 bases from V and 8 bases from J; junction bases left unmatched: 9. CDR1 is LNHDA and CDR2 is SQIVND in the germline V gene (reference sequence). The CDR3 is 13 residues long. For the CDR3, the DNA is TGTGCCAGTATTCTACAGGGGGGAAACGGCTACACCTTC. It is translated as CASILQGGNGYTF.

The V gene is TRBV28, the J gene TRBJ2-5; D ambiguous. CDR3 length: 14 residues. Germline loops: CDR1 MDHEN, CDR2 SYDVKM. Trimming took off 1 base at V and 2 bases at J, with 8 bases between the two ends. CDR3 in DNA: TGTGCCAGCAGTTTATCGCCAAGGCAAGAGACCCAGTACTTC. This gives the protein CASSLSPRQETQYF. The full variable domain, its missing parts supplied by reference TRBV28 and TRBJ2-5, is DVKVTQSSRYLVKRTGEKVFLECVQDMDHENMFWYRQDPGLGLRLIYFSYDVKMKEKGDIPEGYSVSREKKERFSLILESASTNQTSMYLCASSLSPRQETQYFGPGTRLLVL.

The chain combines TRBV27 with TRBJ2-3, with 9 bases matching TRBD1. Germline V CDR1 and CDR2: MNHEY, SMNVEV (reference sequence). The V gene end was trimmed by 6 bases and the J gene end by 5 bases; junction bases not matched to a gene: 9. This CDR3 is 15 amino acids long. As DNA, the CDR3 is TGTGCCAGCAGAAACAGGGGGCGCGTTGGAGATACGCAGTATTTT. Protein sequence: CASRNRGRVGDTQYF.

V and J are TRBV7-2 and TRBJ2-7; D perhaps matches TRBD1 (6 bases). This CDR3 has 16 residues. CDR1 is SGHTA, CDR2 FQGNSA, per germline. V was pared by 5 bases and J by 7 bases, with 24 bases between. The CDR3 coding sequence is TGTGCCAGCAGCGAGCGTACCGGGACATCCTCCGGAGAGCAGTACTTC. It codes for CASSERTGTSSGEQYF.

The V and J genes are TRBV7-9 and TRBJ2-5, with 10 bases fitting TRBD2. This CDR3 spans 16 amino acids. Per the germline V gene, CDR1 is SEHNR and CDR2 is FQNEAQ (reference sequence). The V and J ends lost 0 bases and 5 bases, in that order; junction bases with no gene match: 6. The CDR3 DNA reads TGTGCCAGCAGCTTAGCTAGCTCTAGCGGGAGTGAGACCCAGTACTTC. Its protein is CASSLASSSGSETQYF. The complete variable domain, with remaining parts taken from reference TRBV7-9 and TRBJ2-5, reads DTGVSQNPRHKITKRGQNVTFRCDPISEHNRLYWYRQTLGQGPEFLTYFQNEAQLEKSRLLSDRFSAERPKGSFSTLEIQRTEQGDSAMYLCASSLASSSGSETQYFGPGTRLLVL.

The chain carries TRBV27 and TRBJ2-2; 9 bases align to TRBD1. Germline CDR1 MNHEY, CDR2 SMNVEV (reference sequence). V trimming: 6 bases; J trimming: 4 bases; junction bases outside the gene matches: 9. This CDR3 region has 16 residues. In DNA, the CDR3 is TGTGCCAGCAGCCCTCGTGTGACAGGGGGCACCGGGGAGCTGTTTTTT. The encoded protein is CASSPRVTGGTGELFF.

The gene calls are TRBV2 and TRBJ1-1, with a possible D match to TRBD1 (5 bases). V lost 8 bases and J lost 3, with 10 bases in between. The CDR3 extends over 12 amino acids. CDR1 and CDR2 from the germline V gene are SNHLY and FYNNEI. CDR3 DNA sequence: TGTGCCAGCTGGGGGGAGGACACTGAAGCTTTCTTT. This encodes CASWGEDTEAFF.

The chain couples TRBV7-2 to TRBJ1-1, with 7 positions matching TRBD1. The CDR3 sequence is 15 residues long. Losses at the gene ends were 1 base for V and 12 bases for J; bases not matched to a gene: 14. Germline assignment: CDR1 SGHTA and CDR2 FQGNSA. The CDR3 DNA reads as TGTGCCAGCAGCTTAGGGAGCTCAGGGGGTTATATATCTTTCTTT. Translation gives CASSLGSSGGYISFF.

This sequence joins TRBV27 and TRBJ2-3, with D possibly TRBD2 on 6 matching bases. CDR3 length equals 14 residues. The V gene's germline CDR1 is MNHEY and CDR2 SMNVEV (reference sequence). Trimming stripped 3 bases from V and 4 bases from J, with 11 bases between. The CDR3 sequence: CASSLAREADTQYF. The CDR3 DNA sequence: TGTGCCAGCAGTTTGGCCAGGGAGGCAGATACGCAGTATTTT.

J is TRBJ1-1 and V is TRBV6-6, with a weak D call TRBD1 (6 bases). Per germline, CDR1 MNHNY and CDR2 SVGAGI (reference sequence). The V end lost 8 bases, the J end lost 0 bases, and 13 bases lay between the germline ends. The CDR3 totals 14 residues. The CDR3 region has the DNA TGTGCCAGCCATTTGGGGGGCCTGAACACTGAAGCTTTCTTT. Translation: CASHLGGLNTEAFF.

The chain combines TRBV18 with TRBJ2-3; 7 bases line up with TRBD2. The CDR3 consists of 16 residues. The V and J ends lost 3 bases and 2 bases, in that order; junction bases with no gene match: 8. CDR1 and CDR2 from the germline V gene are KGHSH and LQKENI. CDR3 residues: CASSPRLADYTDTQYF. In DNA form, the CDR3 reads TGTGCCAGCTCACCTCGGCTAGCGGATTACACAGATACGCAGTATTTT.

J is TRBJ2-7 and V is TRBV7-8; the match to TRBD1 covers 7 bases. The V gene's germline CDR1 is SGHVS and CDR2 FQNEAQ. V trimming: 6 bases; J trimming: 2 bases; junction bases outside the gene matches: 7. This CDR3 region has 14 residues. The CDR3 region is CASRPQGTAYEQYF. CDR3 coding DNA: TGTGCCAGCAGGCCCCAAGGGACAGCCTACGAGCAGTACTTC.

For the CDR3, the DNA is TGCGCCAGCAGTGAGTTACGACAGGGTTTGCAGTTCTTC. It codes for CASSELRQGLQFF. The chain recombines TRBV10-2 with TRBJ2-1, with TRBD1 matching over 7 bases. CDR1 is WSHSY and CDR2 is SAAADI in the germline V gene. The CDR3 is made up of 13 amino acids. Trimming took 1 base from V and 12 from J; bases not matched to a gene: 6.

The chain employs TRBV7-6 and TRBJ2-1; 14 bases align to TRBD2. V trimming: 3 bases; J trimming: 9 bases; junction bases outside the gene matches: 13. Germline values: CDR1 SGHVS, CDR2 FNYEAQ. The CDR3 is 18 amino acids. CDR3 amino acids: CASSFSPGLAGVALEQFF. The CDR3 DNA reads TGTGCCAGCAGCTTCTCACCGGGACTAGCGGGAGTAGCTCTTGAGCAGTTCTTC.

This sequence joins TRBV7-2 and TRBJ2-5, with 8 bases that match TRBD2. The CDR3 length is 16 residues. The V segment lost 1 base and the J segment 4 bases; nucleotides outside the gene matches: 8. CDR1 and CDR2 (germline): SGHTA, FQGNSA. The CDR3 reads CASSLVRAGALETQYF. DNA of the CDR3: TGTGCCAGCAGCTTAGTAAGAGCGGGAGCATTAGAGACCCAGTACTTC.

The gene calls are TRBV20-1 and TRBJ1-2; D is unresolved. Germline loops: CDR1 DFQATT, CDR2 SNEGSKA (reference sequence). The CDR3 loop spans 10 amino acids. Trimming removed 5 bases at V and 3 bases at J, with 4 bases between. The CDR3 DNA reads as TGCAGTGCTGGTGACTATGGCTACACCTTC. Translated: CSAGDYGYTF.

This rearrangement joins TRBV6-1 to TRBJ2-7, with 14 bases identical to TRBD2. CDR1 is MNHNS and CDR2 is SASEGT in the germline V gene. The CDR3 loop spans 15 amino acids. Germline trimming cut 4 bases from V and 3 bases from J; bases unmatched to any gene: 2. The CDR3 loop is CASSVGTSGSYEQYF. For the CDR3, the DNA is TGTGCCAGCAGTGTGGGGACTAGCGGGAGCTACGAGCAGTACTTC.